This entry describes one T cell receptor beta chain. Antigen unknown. The junction had 6 bases not matched to a gene; V was cut back by 5 bases and J by 8 bases. This CDR3 has 14 residues. Germline assignment: CDR1 MRHNA and CDR2 SNTAGT. Use of 60 Vbeta and 13 Jbeta primers characterized the PCR. How the authors handled the data: In a later analysis, some 80 million unique TCR beta chains included roughly 11 million shared by two or more donors. Data came from immunoSEQ multiplex PCR; TCRdb stores just in-frame clones and leaves some out. Clone size and V and J calls were adopted from that table, with D and trimming inferred from the DNA. The data show about 75,000 clones, and the top ten clones hold 2.7%. The source of the sample is a study of cytomegalovirus exposure and HLA in healthy donors. The study, taken as a whole, reports: Being indistinguishable, some V segments were excluded, TRBV6-2 and TRBV6-3 among them. The study had only CMV serostatus as immune exposure information. Within an earlier analysis, most TCR beta V segments proved productive either about 87% or about 30% of the time.

This chain joins TRBV6-4 and TRBJ2-1; 10 nucleotides align to TRBD1. The TCR was taken from a man in his forties or fifties in good health and CMV-seronegative. The sample taken for sequencing was PBMCs. CDR3 residues: CASSPRQGADEQFF. Here the CDR3 DNA reads TGTGCCAGCAGTCCGAGACAGGGGGCAGATGAGCAGTTCTTC.